The present T cell receptor (beta chain) was sequenced within a study of CD8 T cells in Susac syndrome. The RNA input was about 0.5 to 1 ug, and it was reverse transcribed with random hexamers. Using its own MiXCR run on the immunoSEQ multiplex PCR reads, TCRdb lists one record per CDR3 protein. This sample yields about 430,000 distinct CDR3 sequences, of which 75% to 90% are seen a single time; roughly 0.1% belongs to the top ten. This receptor was obtained from a human donor with multiple sclerosis. Material: CD8+ T cells from PBMCs.

This CDR3 reads CSASETDTQYF. As DNA, the CDR3 is TGCAGTGCTAGCGAAACAGATACGCAGTATTTT. This sequence joins TRBV20-1 and TRBJ2-3, with D uncertain. V was shortened by 3 bases and J by 3 bases, with 4 bases between the two germline ends. Germline V gene data show CDR1 as DFQATT and CDR2 as SNEGSKA (reference sequence). The CDR3 has 11 amino acids.